One sample yielded the 17 T cell receptor beta chains listed below, sequenced in a study of blood T cell repertoires in COVID-19. Libraries were prepared by immunoSEQ multiplex PCR; TCRdb keeps only in-frame clonotypes and omits some of them. The repertoire holds some 170,000 clones, with more than 60% as singletons. Sequenced: peripheral blood. The receptors were sampled from a man aged 70 or older with acute or convalescent COVID-19.

This chain links TRBV5-6 with TRBJ2-7, with 8 bases identical to TRBD1. Germline V CDR1 and CDR2: SGHDT, YYEEEE. V lost 1 base to trimming and J lost 2 bases; unmatched junction nucleotides: 2. This CDR3 contains 14 residues. DNA for the CDR3: TGTGCCAGCAGCTTGCAGGACAGGGCCTACGAGCAGTACTTC. It yields the protein CASSLQDRAYEQYF.

This chain links TRBV28 with TRBJ1-2; 9 bases match TRBD1. V shed 7 bases, J shed 6 bases, and the junction held 3 bases outside the gene matches. The CDR3 length is 12 residues. Germline loops: CDR1 MDHEN, CDR2 SYDVKM. CDR3 amino acids: CASTDRGDGYTF. The CDR3 DNA is TGTGCCAGCACTGACAGGGGGGATGGCTACACCTTC.

The count of this clone is one. The chain is built from TRBV5-5 and TRBJ1-3; D gene ambiguous. The CDR3 sequence is 17 residues long. With 0 bases removed from V and 0 bases from J, the gap between germline ends came to 13 bases. Per the germline V gene, CDR1 is SGHKS and CDR2 is YYEKEE (reference sequence). The CDR3 region has the DNA TGTGCCAGCAGCTTGGTGCTTCTCCGGGACTCTGGAAACACCATATATTTT. Encoded protein: CASSLVLLRDSGNTIYF.

V usage is TRBV6-5 and J usage is TRBJ2-7, with 9 bases aligning to TRBD1. Looked up from germline, CDR1 is MNHEY and CDR2 is SVGAGI. The CDR3 sequence is 13 residues long. V shed 6 bases and J 3 bases; nucleotides not matched to a gene: 3. The CDR3: CASSRTGDYEQYF. In DNA form, the CDR3 reads TGTGCCAGCAGCCGGACAGGGGACTACGAGCAGTACTTC.

The V and J genes are TRBV5-1 and TRBJ1-3, with D possibly matching TRBD1 (5 bases). The CDR3 covers 15 residues. Germline V gives CDR1 SGHRS, CDR2 YFSETQ. V lost 0 bases and J 1 base, leaving 8 bases between the germline ends. CDR3 bases: TGCGCCAGCAGCTTGGCAGGGAGGTCTGGAAACACCATATATTTT. This sequence encodes CASSLAGRSGNTIYF.

There are a few counts of this clone. This chain connects TRBV7-9 to TRBJ2-2; 10 bases are a match to TRBD1. The V gene end was trimmed by 5 bases and the J gene end by 3 bases; junction bases not matched to a gene: 6. The germline gives CDR1 SEHNR, CDR2 FQNEAQ (reference sequence). This CDR3 has 16 amino acids. CDR3 amino acids: CASSLTGGADTGELFF. CDR3 in DNA: TGTGCCAGCAGCCTGACAGGGGGCGCGGACACCGGGGAGCTGTTTTTT.

The rearrangement links TRBV6-5 to TRBJ2-7, with TRBD1 identical over 9 bases. V gave up 0 bases and J gave up 7 bases; unmatched junction bases: 7. The CDR3 loop spans 15 amino acids. Germline V gives CDR1 MNHEY, CDR2 SVGAGI. In DNA, the CDR3 is TGTGCCAGCAGTTACTCGCCGGACAGGGGAATTGAGCAGTACTTC. This sequence encodes CASSYSPDRGIEQYF.

This clone occurred once. V is TRBV6-5 and J is TRBJ2-1; 9 nucleotides line up with TRBD2. CDR3 length: 15 residues. V lost 5 bases to trimming and J lost 8 bases; unmatched junction nucleotides: 10. Germline V gene sequence: CDR1 MNHEY, CDR2 SVGAGI. The CDR3 reads CASSKPGLAFDEQFF. CDR3 coding DNA: TGTGCCAGCAGTAAGCCGGGACTAGCCTTCGATGAGCAGTTCTTC.

This clone was observed many times. J is TRBJ2-2 and V is TRBV30, with unresolved D. V was shortened by 1 base and J by 1 base, with 4 bases between the two germline ends. Germline V gives CDR1 GTSNPN, CDR2 SVGIG (reference sequence). The CDR3 totals 13 residues. The CDR3 region has the DNA TGTGCCTGGAGTGCGTTGAACACCGGGGAGCTGTTTTTT. It specifies CAWSALNTGELFF.

This chain's CDR3 is CASSLAGGRGTDTQYF. CDR3 nucleotide sequence: TGTGCCAGCAGCTTAGCAGGGGGCCGTGGCACAGATACGCAGTATTTT. This rearrangement joins TRBV7-8 to TRBJ2-3, with TRBD1 matching over 7 bases. V lost 0 bases to trimming and J lost 1 base; unmatched junction nucleotides: 4. Looked up from germline, CDR1 is SGHVS and CDR2 is FQNEAQ. This CDR3 is 16 amino acids long.

The rearrangement joins TRBV6-2 or TRBV6-3 to TRBJ1-5, with TRBD1 matching 7 bases. V shed 2 bases and J 5 bases; nucleotides not matched to a gene: 6. Germline assignment: CDR1 MNHEY and CDR2 SVGEGT. The CDR3 spans 15 residues. CDR3: CASSYLDRVDQPQHF. The CDR3, as DNA: TGTGCCAGCAGTTACCTCGACAGGGTTGATCAGCCCCAGCATTTT.

V gene TRBV5-5 combines with J gene TRBJ1-1, with D maybe TRBD1 (6 bases). Germline CDR1 SGHKS, CDR2 YYEKEE (reference sequence). This CDR3 region has 17 residues. The ends were cut back, 1 base at V and 0 bases at J, with 16 bases in the middle. CDR3 sequence reads: CASSLRGSFAVNTEAFF. In DNA form, the CDR3 reads TGTGCCAGCAGCTTGAGGGGGAGCTTCGCAGTGAACACTGAAGCTTTCTTT.

The CDR3 DNA follows: TGCAGCGTTGACTCTTCCCCAGGCAGCAAGAATGAGCAGTTCTTC. Its protein product is CSVDSSPGSKNEQFF. This sequence joins TRBV29-1 and TRBJ2-1; no reliable D call. The CDR3 runs 15 residues. Trimming removed 3 bases at V and 7 bases at J, with 19 bases between. Germline lookup yields CDR1 SQVTM and CDR2 ANQGSEA.

The chain has TRBV28 and TRBJ1-1; D unclear. CDR3 size: 13 residues. Trimming removed 4 bases at V and 1 base at J, with 7 bases between. In germline, CDR1 is MDHEN, CDR2 SYDVKM. CDR3: CASSSWRNTEAFF. CDR3 nucleotide sequence: TGTGCCAGCAGTTCCTGGAGGAACACTGAAGCTTTCTTT.

On this clone itself: Distinct nucleotide sequences in the sample also encode this CDR3. This sequence joins TRBV7-9 and TRBJ1-1; D uncertain. The V end lost 0 bases, the J end lost 4 bases, and 9 bases lay between the germline ends. CDR3 length: 14 residues. CDR1 is SEHNR and CDR2 is FQNEAQ in the germline V gene (reference sequence). This CDR3 reads CASSLAGEGTEAFF. In DNA form, the CDR3 reads TGTGCCAGCAGCTTAGCGGGCGAGGGCACTGAAGCTTTCTTT.

The chain has TRBV5-4 and TRBJ2-3; 12 bases match TRBD2. This CDR3 is 17 amino acids long. J gave up 4 bases and V 2 bases, and 8 bases lay outside the gene matches. Germline-derived CDR1 and CDR2 are SGHNT and YYREEE (reference sequence). The DNA of the CDR3 is TGTGCCAGCAGCTTACTATCTAGCGGGGGGGCCGCAGATACGCAGTATTTT. This codes for CASSLLSSGGAADTQYF.

The chain combines TRBV28 with TRBJ1-3, with a tentative D call TRBD1 (6 bases). Germline loops: CDR1 MDHEN, CDR2 SYDVKM. The CDR3 contains 15 residues. V shed 3 bases and J shed 4 bases, with 13 bases lying between them. The CDR3, as DNA: TGTGCCAGCAGTTTTTTAGGGACAAGCGGAAACACCATATATTTT. Translation gives CASSFLGTSGNTIYF.